This T cell receptor beta chain was observed in a study of T cells in Graves' hyperthyroidism and ophthalmopathy. Overall study context: Peripheral blood was obtained at initial diagnosis, preceding any treatment.

Overall study results and limits: Prediction of ophthalmopathy progression came a median roughly 6.7 months pre-onset. Clonotypes that were expanded in thyroid above 0.001 mostly appeared in blood too.

PBMCs were sourced from more than 9 ml fresh peripheral blood. Deletions cut 7 bases from V and 5 bases from J, with 18 bases between. The CDR3 is 15 amino acids. This clonotype was seen at least ten times. Its target is not known. The source material, RNA transcripts, was used to amplify TCR beta CDR3 regions. Carried out on the TCR CDR3, a first-round RT-PCR used the HTBI primer set. TCRdb fed the multiplex PCR reads into MiXCR, producing one record per CDR3 protein. This repertoire shows 330,000 or so distinct CDR3 sequences, around 20% found once; its top ten account for less than 40%. The sample comprised blood. The clonotype was recovered from a man aged 50-59 years with Graves' ophthalmopathy. The chain combines TRBV12-3 or TRBV12-4 with TRBJ2-1, with a possible D match to TRBD2 (7 bases). CDR3 sequence reads: CASTLAGAGDNEQFF. The DNA of the CDR3 is TGTGCCAGCACCCTCGCGGGGGCGGGAGACAATGAGCAGTTCTTC.